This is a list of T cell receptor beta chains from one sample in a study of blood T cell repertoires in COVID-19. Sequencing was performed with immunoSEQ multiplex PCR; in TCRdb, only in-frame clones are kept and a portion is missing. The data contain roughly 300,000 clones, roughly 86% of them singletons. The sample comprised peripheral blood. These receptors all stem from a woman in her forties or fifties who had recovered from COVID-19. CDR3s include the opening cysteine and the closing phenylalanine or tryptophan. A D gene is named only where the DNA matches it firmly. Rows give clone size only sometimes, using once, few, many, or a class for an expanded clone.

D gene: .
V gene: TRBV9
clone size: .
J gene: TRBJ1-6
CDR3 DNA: TGTGCCAGCAGCGTACAGGGTGAGAATTCACCCCTCCACTTT
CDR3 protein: CASSVQGENSPLHF

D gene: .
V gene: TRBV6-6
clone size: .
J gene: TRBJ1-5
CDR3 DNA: TGTGCCAGCAGTTACATTTCCCGGAATCAGCCCCAGCATTTT
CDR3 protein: CASSYISRNQPQHF

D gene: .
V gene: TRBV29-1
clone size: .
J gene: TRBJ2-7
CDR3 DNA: TGCAGCGTTGAGGGTCCGGGATTCGAGCAGTACTTC
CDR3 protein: CSVEGPGFEQYF

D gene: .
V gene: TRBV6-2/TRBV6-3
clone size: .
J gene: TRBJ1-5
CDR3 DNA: TGTGCCAGCAGTTACGGCCGGGTGGGCAATCAGCCCCAGCATTTT
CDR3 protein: CASSYGRVGNQPQHF

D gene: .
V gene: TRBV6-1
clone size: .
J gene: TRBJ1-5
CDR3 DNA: TGTGCCAGCAGTGATGGGGGGAGATATCAGCCCCAGCATTTT
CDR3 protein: CASSDGGRYQPQHF

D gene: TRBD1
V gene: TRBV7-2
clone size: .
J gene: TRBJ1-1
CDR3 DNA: TGTGCCAGCAGCTCACAGGGGGTCGGAACTGAAGCTTTCTTT
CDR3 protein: CASSSQGVGTEAFF

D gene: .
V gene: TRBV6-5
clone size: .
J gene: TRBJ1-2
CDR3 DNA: TGTGCCAGCAGTCCCCAGGGCACGTATGGCTACACCTTC
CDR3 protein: CASSPQGTYGYTF

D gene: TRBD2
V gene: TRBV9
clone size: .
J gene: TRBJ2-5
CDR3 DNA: TGTGCCAGCAGCGTAGGGGCTAGCGGGGGGATGGAGACCCAGTACTTC
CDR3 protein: CASSVGASGGMETQYF

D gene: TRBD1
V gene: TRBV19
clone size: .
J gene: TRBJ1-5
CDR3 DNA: TGTGCCAGTAACCGTTTAGGGACAGCTAGCAATCAGCCCCAGCATTTT
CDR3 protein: CASNRLGTASNQPQHF

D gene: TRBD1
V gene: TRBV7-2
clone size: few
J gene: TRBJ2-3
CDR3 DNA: TGTGCCAGCGACCAAGGACAGGGCTTTACAGATACGCAGTATTTT
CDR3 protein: CASDQGQGFTDTQYF

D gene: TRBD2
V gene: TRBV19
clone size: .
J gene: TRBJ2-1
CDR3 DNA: TGTGCCAGTAGTATCCCCTTAGCGGGATTAATGGGTGAGCAGTTCTTC
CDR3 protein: CASSIPLAGLMGEQFF

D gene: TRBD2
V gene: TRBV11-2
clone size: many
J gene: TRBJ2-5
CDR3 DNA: TGTGCCAGCAGCCTAGCGGGAGGCGGGCAAGAGACCCAGTACTTC
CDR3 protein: CASSLAGGGQETQYF

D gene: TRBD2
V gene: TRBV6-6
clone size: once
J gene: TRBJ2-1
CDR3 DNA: TGTGCCAGCAGTTACGTTGCTAGCGGGTACAATGAGCAGTTCTTC
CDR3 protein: CASSYVASGYNEQFF

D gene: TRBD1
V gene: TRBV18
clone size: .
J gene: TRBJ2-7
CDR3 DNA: TGTGCCAGCTCACCCGGACAGGGTGAGAGGGAGCAGTACTTC
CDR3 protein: CASSPGQGEREQYF

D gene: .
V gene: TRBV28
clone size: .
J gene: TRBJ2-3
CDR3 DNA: TGTGCCACAATCACGGAGAACACAGATACGCAGTATTTT
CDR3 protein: CATITENTDTQYF

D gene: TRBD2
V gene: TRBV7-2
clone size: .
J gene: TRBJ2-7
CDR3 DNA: TGTGCCAGCAGCTTGGGGGGAGGGGTAAATATCTACGAGCAGTACTTC
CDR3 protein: CASSLGGGVNIYEQYF

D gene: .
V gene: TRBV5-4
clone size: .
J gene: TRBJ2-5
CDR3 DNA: TGTGCCAGCAGCTTGGAAGAGGGTTTTGAAGAGACCCAGTACTTC
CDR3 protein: CASSLEEGFEETQYF

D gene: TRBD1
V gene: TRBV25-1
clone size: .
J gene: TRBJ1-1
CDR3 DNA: TGTGCCAGCACTGAAAACAGGGGGAATATGAACACTGAAGCTTTCTTT
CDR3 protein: CASTENRGNMNTEAFF

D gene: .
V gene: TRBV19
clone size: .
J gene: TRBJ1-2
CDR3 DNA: TGTGCCAGTAGTAGCGGCGGAGGGGTCTATGGCTACACCTTC
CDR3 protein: CASSSGGGVYGYTF

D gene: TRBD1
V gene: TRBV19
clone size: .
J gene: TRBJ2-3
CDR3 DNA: TGTGCCACCACAGGGGTACGTTCCGATACGCAGTATTTT
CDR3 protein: CATTGVRSDTQYF

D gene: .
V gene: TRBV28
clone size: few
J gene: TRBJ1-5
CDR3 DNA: TGTGCCAGCAGTTTTTATTCGTTCAATCAGCCCCAGCATTTT
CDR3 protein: CASSFYSFNQPQHF

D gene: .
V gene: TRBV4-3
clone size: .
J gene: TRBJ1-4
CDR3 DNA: TGCGCCAGCAGCCTCAACAGGGCTTACAATGAAAAACTGTTTTTT
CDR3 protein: CASSLNRAYNEKLFF

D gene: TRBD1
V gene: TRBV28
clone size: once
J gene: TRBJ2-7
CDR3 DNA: TGTGCCACACCCCCCTGGACAGGGCTTTCCTACGAGCAGTACTTC
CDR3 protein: CATPPWTGLSYEQYF

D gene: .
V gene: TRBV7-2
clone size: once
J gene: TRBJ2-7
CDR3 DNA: TGTGCCAGCAGCCACGCGCGGCGGGACTACGAGCAGTACTTC
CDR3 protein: CASSHARRDYEQYF

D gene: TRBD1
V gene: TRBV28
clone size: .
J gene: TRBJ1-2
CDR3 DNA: TGTGCCAGCAGTTTATCTCGGGGGACAGGCTATGGCTACACCTTC
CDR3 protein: CASSLSRGTGYGYTF

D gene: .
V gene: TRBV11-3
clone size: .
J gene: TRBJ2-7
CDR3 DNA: TGTGCCAGCAGTCCAGGGCAGGGGAACTACGAGCAGTACTTC
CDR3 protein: CASSPGQGNYEQYF

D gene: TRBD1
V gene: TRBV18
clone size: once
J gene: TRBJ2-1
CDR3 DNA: TGTGCCAGCTCGCACCGGGACAGGGGGCAAAGCTCCTACAATGAGCAGTTCTTC
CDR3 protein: CASSHRDRGQSSYNEQFF

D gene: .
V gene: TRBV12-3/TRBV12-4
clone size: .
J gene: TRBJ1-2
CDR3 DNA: TGTGCCAGCTCCCCCTCGGGTTTATACGGCTACACCTTC
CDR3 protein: CASSPSGLYGYTF